This TCR beta chain originates from a study of blood T cell repertoires in COVID-19. The data were produced by immunoSEQ multiplex PCR, yet TCRdb's version contains in-frame clones alone and is incomplete. The sample carries roughly 380,000 clones, roughly 87% recorded once. The germline V gene has CDR1 SNHLY and CDR2 FYNNEI. The germline V and J ends were trimmed by 7 bases and 0 bases, with 15 bases remaining between them. This CDR3 is built from 15 residues. Participants' reported clinical history set cohort assignment. This TCR derives from a woman under 40 who had recovered from COVID-19. The sample consisted of PBMCs or T cells enriched from blood (not recorded which). J is TRBJ1-1 and V is TRBV2; D is undetermined. CDR3: CASIEQREMNTEAFF. CDR3 coding DNA: TGTGCCAGCATCGAGCAGCGGGAAATGAACACTGAAGCTTTCTTT.